The 16 T cell receptor beta chains below were found in one sample sequenced in a study of cytomegalovirus exposure and HLA in healthy donors. The PCR was carried out with 60 Vbeta primers and 13 Jbeta primers. The method was immunoSEQ multiplex PCR; TCRdb's version includes in-frame clones alone and lacks a portion of them. The sample carries over 150,000 clones, approximately 80% recorded once. Sequenced input: PBMCs. Every receptor here comes from a man between 18 and 35 years old in good health and CMV-seronegative.

This clone came up a few times. This sequence joins TRBV6-1 and TRBJ2-5; the match to TRBD1 covers 9 bases. After removal of 3 bases from V and 3 bases from J, the junction contained 5 bases not matched to a gene. CDR1 is MNHNS, CDR2 SASEGT, per germline. This CDR3 spans 15 amino acids. CDR3 in amino acids: CASSELTGGEETQYF. The CDR3 DNA follows: TGTGCCAGCAGTGAGTTGACAGGGGGAGAAGAGACCCAGTACTTC.

V usage is TRBV7-2 and J usage is TRBJ2-2; 9 nucleotides agree with TRBD1. With V trimmed by 4 bases and J by 4 bases, 16 bases remained unmatched. The length of the CDR3 is 19 residues. The germline V gene encodes CDR1 SGHTA and CDR2 FQGNSA. The CDR3 nucleotides are TGTGCCAGCAGCTCCGACAGGGGGGGGACCATTACCTTCACCGGGGAGCTGTTTTTT. This translates into CASSSDRGGTITFTGELFF.

This chain connects TRBV9 to TRBJ2-1; 7 nucleotides agree with TRBD2. Losses at the gene ends were 3 bases for V and 11 bases for J; bases not matched to a gene: 2. Germline V lookup: CDR1 SGDLS, CDR2 YYNGEE. The CDR3 has 11 residues. The CDR3 sequence is CASSGAGQQFF. CDR3 bases: TGTGCCAGCAGCGGAGCGGGACAGCAGTTCTTC. Full variable domain (rest looked up from reference TRBV9 and TRBJ2-1): DSGVTQTPKHLITATGQRVTLRCSPRSGDLSVYWYQQSLDQGLQFLIQYYNGEERAKGNILERFSAQQFPDLHSELNLSSLELGDSALYFCASSGAGQQFFGPGTRLTVL.

The chain recombines TRBV7-9 with TRBJ1-3; D call uncertain. This CDR3 has 16 amino acids. Per the germline V gene, CDR1 is SEHNR and CDR2 is FQNEAQ (reference sequence). The ends were cut back, 2 bases at V and 0 bases at J, with 11 bases in the middle. The CDR3 region is CASSLRRGSSGNTIYF. CDR3 DNA: TGTGCCAGCAGCTTACGTCGGGGATCCTCTGGAAACACCATATATTTT. The full variable domain, rest sourced from reference TRBV7-9 and TRBJ1-3, is DTGVSQNPRHKITKRGQNVTFRCDPISEHNRLYWYRQTLGQGPEFLTYFQNEAQLEKSRLLSDRFSAERPKGSFSTLEIQRTEQGDSAMYLCASSLRRGSSGNTIYFGEGSWLTVV.

The chain is built from TRBV7-9 and TRBJ2-2; 8 nucleotides line up with TRBD2. There are 15 residues in the CDR3. The V segment lost 5 bases and the J segment 0 bases; nucleotides outside the gene matches: 2. Germline CDR1 SEHNR, CDR2 FQNEAQ (reference sequence). The CDR3 is CASSALAANTGELFF. CDR3 nucleotide sequence: TGTGCCAGCAGCGCACTAGCGGCGAACACCGGGGAGCTGTTTTTT.

The chain links TRBV25-1 to TRBJ1-1; TRBD1 matches 11 bases. CDR3 length: 15 residues. The germline V gene encodes CDR1 MGHDK and CDR2 SYGVNS. Trimming cost V 3 bases and J 5 bases; bases outside gene matches: 5. For the CDR3, the DNA is TGTGCCAGCAGTGAGGGCGGGACAGGGGGTACTGAAGCTTTCTTT. Residues: CASSEGGTGGTEAFF.

The rearrangement links TRBV18 to TRBJ1-5; tentative D call: TRBD1 (6 bases). Germline assignment: CDR1 KGHSH and CDR2 LQKENI. The V and J ends lost 2 bases and 7 bases respectively, with 12 bases between them. The CDR3 runs 14 residues. For the CDR3, the DNA is TGTGCCAGCTCACCAAGTACAGGGTGGCAGCCCCAGCATTTT. Translating gives CASSPSTGWQPQHF.

The chain couples TRBV18 to TRBJ2-1, with 9 bases matching TRBD2. The CDR3 runs to 17 residues. Trimming removed 0 bases from V and 5 bases from J; junction bases left unmatched: 8. CDR1 KGHSH and CDR2 LQKENI come from the germline V gene. CDR3: CASSPPRRGGVHNEQFF. The CDR3 DNA follows: TGTGCCAGCTCACCACCGCGACGCGGGGGGGTTCACAATGAGCAGTTCTTC.

The J gene is TRBJ2-2, the V gene TRBV18; TRBD1 agrees at 10 bases. The CDR3 sequence is 17 residues long. Trimming cost V 6 bases and J 2 bases; bases outside gene matches: 9. CDR1 is KGHSH and CDR2 is LQKENI in the germline V gene. The CDR3 loop is CASSLLGQGVNTGELFF. Here the CDR3 DNA reads TGTGCCAGCTCGCTTCTTGGACAGGGGGTTAACACCGGGGAGCTGTTTTTT.

The chain uses TRBV10-3 and TRBJ2-1; 10 bases match TRBD1. Trimming took 0 bases from V and 10 from J; bases not matched to a gene: 6. The CDR3 is 15 amino acids. Germline loops: CDR1 ENHRY, CDR2 SYGVKD. CDR3 amino acids: CAISESRQGAWEQFF. CDR3 coding DNA: TGTGCCATCAGTGAGTCAAGACAGGGGGCGTGGGAGCAGTTCTTC.

The chain combines TRBV7-2 with TRBJ2-5, with D tentatively TRBD1 (5 bases). In germline, CDR1 is SGHTA, CDR2 FQGNSA. The CDR3 contains 14 residues. V lost 5 bases to trimming and J lost 0 bases, with 10 bases between them. CDR3 bases: TGTGCCAGCAGCCCGTCAGGGTACCAAGAGACCCAGTACTTC. Encoded protein: CASSPSGYQETQYF.

The chain employs TRBV25-1 and TRBJ2-5; 8 nucleotides agree with TRBD1. Germline CDR1 and CDR2: MGHDK and SYGVNS. The CDR3 is 14 amino acids. V shed 8 bases, J shed 7 bases, and the junction held 12 bases outside the gene matches. The CDR3 sequence: CASRGQGQGGTQYF. CDR3 in DNA: TGTGCCAGCCGCGGACAGGGTCAAGGAGGGACCCAGTACTTC.

The gene calls are TRBV6-5 and TRBJ2-7; D uncertain. The CDR3 consists of 14 residues. Germline CDR1 and CDR2: MNHEY and SVGAGI. Trimming pared 6 bases from V and 3 bases from J, leaving 15 bases between. The CDR3 DNA reads as TGTGCCAGCAGCTTCAAGCCCTACCTCTACGAGCAGTACTTC. Residues: CASSFKPYLYEQYF.

CDR3 sequence reads: CASSITGTAGELFF. The CDR3 coding sequence is TGTGCCAGCAGCATAACCGGGACAGCCGGGGAGCTGTTTTTT. This rearrangement joins TRBV7-9 to TRBJ2-2, with 7 bases fitting TRBD1. V lost 5 bases, J lost 6 bases, and 6 bases stayed unmatched. CDR1 is SEHNR and CDR2 is FQNEAQ in the germline V gene (reference sequence). CDR3 length: 14 amino acids.

The chain uses TRBV6-5 and TRBJ2-7; D may be TRBD2 (6 bases). CDR1 is MNHEY and CDR2 is SVGAGI in the germline V gene. This CDR3 has 15 residues. V was clipped by 4 bases and J by 2 bases, with 15 bases between them. CDR3: CASSFARAGAYEQYF. The CDR3, as DNA: TGTGCCAGCAGTTTCGCGAGAGCGGGCGCCTACGAGCAGTACTTC.

The V gene is TRBV18, the J gene TRBJ2-5, with TRBD1 matching 7 bases. The J call is in doubt because the DNA end fits TRBJ2-7 better. Germline CDR1 and CDR2: KGHSH and LQKENI. The CDR3 has 15 amino acids. The CDR3 DNA reads as TGTGCCAGCTCACCATTACCGGGACAGAGCGACGAGCAGTACTTC. As protein: CASSPLPGQSDEQYF.